The 6 T cell receptor beta chains in this list originate from one sample, sequenced in a study of blood T cells in healthy people across ages. Next came a second PCR, run for 7 to 11 cycles, which used a sample-barcoded 5' primer along with a J-beta primer mix. TCRdb ran MiXCR on the 5' RACE reads and lists one entry per CDR3 protein. This table holds around 1.1 million distinct CDR3 sequences, more than 30% found once. The sample comprised blood. The receptor set was obtained from a man aged 18-30 years in good health.

This clonotype has only a few counts. The J gene is TRBJ1-1, the V gene TRBV29-1, with 7 bases lining up with TRBD1. V lost 6 bases, J lost 1 base, and 8 bases stayed unmatched. From germline, CDR1 is SQVTM and CDR2 ANQGSEA. CDR3 length equals 14 residues. This CDR3 is CSVRGQRSNTEAFF. CDR3 bases: TGCAGCGTCAGGGGACAGCGGTCGAACACTGAAGCTTTCTTT.

As concerns this clonotype: This may come from a read error, since a much larger clone is one base off. The chain carries TRBV6-5 and TRBJ1-1; D unresolved. The length of the CDR3 is 13 residues. Germline CDR1 MNHEY, CDR2 SVGAGI. Trimming took off 6 bases at V and 0 bases at J, with 8 bases between the two ends. The CDR3 sequence: CASRVDMNTEAFF. DNA for the CDR3: TGTGCCAGCAGGGTCGACATGAACACTGAAGCTTTCTTT.

This clonotype occurred a few times. V usage is TRBV6-5 and J usage is TRBJ2-5; 10 bases fit TRBD2. This CDR3 comprises 16 residues. The V gene's germline CDR1 is MNHEY and CDR2 SVGAGI. Trimming took 2 bases from V and 5 from J; bases not matched to a gene: 8. The CDR3 nucleotides are TGTGCCAGCAGTTACAGCGGGGGGGCCGCTTTGGAGACCCAGTACTTC. Its translation is CASSYSGGAALETQYF.

In this sample, this clonotype turned up a few times. V gene TRBV20-1 combines with J gene TRBJ2-7; 8 nucleotides line up with TRBD1. Trimming at V came to 6 bases and at J to 7 bases, leaving 11 bases not matched to a gene. CDR1 is DFQATT, CDR2 SNEGSKA, per germline (reference sequence). This CDR3 has 13 amino acids. CDR3 residues: CSAGQGPYNEQYF. CDR3 sequence (DNA): TGCAGTGCCGGACAGGGACCCTACAATGAGCAGTACTTC.

This sequence joins TRBV9 and TRBJ2-3; 9 nucleotides match TRBD2. From germline, CDR1 is SGDLS and CDR2 YYNGEE. CDR3 length equals 15 residues. The trim removed 4 bases at V and 2 bases at J, leaving 5 bases unmatched. CDR3 nucleotides: TGTGCCAGCAGCCAGAGCGGGGGGTACACAGATACGCAGTATTTT. Translated, it gives CASSQSGGYTDTQYF.

The genes are TRBV10-3 and TRBJ2-5, with 7 bases aligning to TRBD1. J was trimmed by 4 bases and V by 4 bases; bases with no gene match: 3. The CDR3 is made up of 13 amino acids. Per germline, CDR1 ENHRY and CDR2 SYGVKD. In DNA form, the CDR3 reads TGTGCCATCAGTGCGACAGGGTTAGAGACCCAGTACTTC. Translation gives CAISATGLETQYF.